Reported below is one T cell receptor beta chain. The data stem from a study of follicular helper T cells after annual influenza vaccination. Overall study context: For some subjects, blood spans the 2013-2014, 2014-2015 and 2015-2016 annual vaccinations.

Time point denoted: 2015-2016 season, pre-vaccination. Community-dwelling subjects without influenza vaccination in the prior 6 months were enrolled. Clones were read by immunoSEQ multiplex PCR, and TCRdb kept only the in-frame ones, dropping some. In the table there are a few thousand clones, approximately 85% of which are singletons. The CDR3 is 14 amino acids. Germline V gene data show CDR1 as GTSNPN and CDR2 as SVGIG (reference sequence). V was pared by 5 bases and J by 4 bases, with 10 bases of the junction left unmatched. The sequences come from CXCR5+ CD38- circulating T follicular helper cells from blood, collected on the day of influenza vaccination. As for subset: circulating Tfh, non-naive CD4+CXCR5+PD-1+ (ICOS+CD38+ or ICOS-CD38-). This TCR was sampled from an adult who received the influenza vaccine. V usage is TRBV30 and J usage is TRBJ1-2, with 7 bases that match TRBD1. The CDR3: CAWVPLGTAYGYTF. The CDR3 coding sequence is TGTGCCTGGGTTCCTCTCGGGACAGCCTATGGCTACACCTTC. The whole variable domain, remainder taken from reference TRBV30 and TRBJ1-2, is SQTIHQWPATLVQPVGSPLSLECTVEGTSNPNLYWYRQAAGRGLQLLFYSVGIGQISSEVPQNLSASRPQDRQFILSSKKLLLSDSGFYLCAWVPLGTAYGYTFGSGTRLTVV.